Below, 26 T cell receptor beta chains from the same sample are listed, as sequenced in a study of cytomegalovirus exposure and HLA in healthy donors. TCRdb's table, derived via immunoSEQ multiplex PCR, lists solely in-frame clones and lacks some. The top ten hold approximately 4.9% of the sample, which has 90,000 to 150,000 clones, about 82% seen once. The sequencing sample was made of PBMCs. The origin of the receptors is a man between 18 and 35 years old in good health and CMV-seronegative.

The chain is built from TRBV27 and TRBJ2-5; D gene unclear. Germline CDR1 reads MNHEY; CDR2 reads SMNVEV (reference sequence). This CDR3 contains 11 residues. V was trimmed by 5 bases and J by 4 bases, leaving 5 bases between them. Here the CDR3 reads CASSHGETQYF. The CDR3 nucleotides are TGTGCCAGCAGTCACGGAGAGACCCAGTACTTC.

The chain is built from TRBV15 and TRBJ2-5, with TRBD2 matching 7 bases. CDR3 size: 15 residues. V gave up 0 bases and J gave up 5 bases; unmatched junction bases: 6. Germline V gene sequence: CDR1 LNHNV, CDR2 YYDKDF (reference sequence). CDR3 DNA: TGTGCCACCAGCAGAGATTCTAGCGGCCATGAGACCCAGTACTTC. Protein: CATSRDSSGHETQYF.

The chain links TRBV19 to TRBJ2-7; D may be TRBD1 (6 bases). There are 15 residues in the CDR3. The germline gives CDR1 LNHDA, CDR2 SQIVND (reference sequence). The ends were cut back, 4 bases at V and 2 bases at J, with 15 bases in the middle. CDR3 nucleotides: TGTGCCAGTAGTACCTCACCGACAGGTGCCTACGAGCAGTACTTC. Residues: CASSTSPTGAYEQYF.

V and J are TRBV15 and TRBJ1-2; 7 nucleotides line up with TRBD1. In germline, CDR1 is LNHNV, CDR2 YYDKDF (reference sequence). CDR3 length: 17 residues. The junction had 22 bases not matched to a gene; V was cut back by 8 bases and J by 7 bases. The CDR3 DNA reads TGTGCCACCTGCCCGGGGCCCCTCAGGGGGGTGGAGTGTGGCTACACCTTC. Amino acid sequence: CATCPGPLRGVECGYTF. The entire variable domain, with the rest obtained from reference TRBV15 and TRBJ1-2, is as follows: DAMVIQNPRYQVTQFGKPVTLSCSQTLNHNVMYWYQQKSSQAPKLLFHYYDKDFNNEADTPDNFQSRRPNTSFCFLDIRSPGLGDTAMYLCATCPGPLRGVECGYTFGSGTRLTVV.

J is TRBJ1-2 and V is TRBV9, with D uncertain. Trimming took 4 bases from V and 0 from J, leaving 13 bases between them. Germline values: CDR1 SGDLS, CDR2 YYNGEE. The CDR3 contains 15 residues. The CDR3 DNA follows: TGTGCCAGCAGCCCTTCCCCGGGGACTAACTATGGCTACACCTTC. Its translation is CASSPSPGTNYGYTF.

This clone was seen a single time. The chain has TRBV23-1 and TRBJ1-5; D is perhaps TRBD1 (6 bases). TRBV23-1 is noted as an ORF with a role that remains uncertain. The CDR3 totals 17 residues. V lost 8 bases, J lost 3 bases, and 23 bases lay in between. CDR3 protein: CASAYSRGRTANQPQHF. The DNA for the CDR3 is TGCGCCAGCGCTTACTCCAGGGGCCGCACTGCCAATCAGCCCCAGCATTTT.

This rearrangement joins TRBV27 to TRBJ1-4; D is possibly TRBD1 (5 bases). V dropped 3 bases and J dropped 3 bases, with 8 bases sitting between them. From germline, CDR1 is MNHEY and CDR2 SMNVEV (reference sequence). The CDR3 is made up of 14 amino acids. This CDR3 reads CASSFGAANEKLFF. The DNA for the CDR3 is TGTGCCAGCAGTTTTGGGGCGGCTAATGAAAAACTGTTTTTT.

A few counts support this clone. The V gene is TRBV7-9, the J gene TRBJ2-7, with a tentative D call TRBD2 (6 bases). The CDR3 contains 14 residues. The germline gives CDR1 SEHNR, CDR2 FQNEAQ (reference sequence). V was clipped by 8 bases and J by 7 bases, with 21 bases between them. The CDR3 reads CASGTTAGNREQYF. The CDR3 DNA follows: TGTGCCAGCGGGACGACAGCGGGTAATAGAGAGCAGTACTTC.

The V and J genes are TRBV14 and TRBJ2-5, with D perhaps TRBD2 (5 bases). The V gene lost 1 base and the J gene lost 4 bases, with 13 bases spanning the gap. The CDR3 extends over 15 amino acids. CDR1 is SGHDN, CDR2 FVKESK, per germline. CDR3 DNA sequence: TGTGCCAGCAGCCAAGTGTTCGGGGTGAGAGAGACCCAGTACTTC. Amino acid sequence: CASSQVFGVRETQYF.

J is TRBJ2-1 and V is TRBV7-6, with TRBD2 matching over 16 bases. With 6 bases clipped from V and 4 bases from J, the junction kept 12 bases outside the gene matches. Germline lookup yields CDR1 SGHVS and CDR2 FNYEAQ. The CDR3 length is 19 residues. CDR3 residues: CASSYTGTSGRAVYNEQFF. The DNA for the CDR3 is TGTGCCAGCAGTTATACAGGGACTAGCGGGAGGGCGGTATACAATGAGCAGTTCTTC.

V usage is TRBV7-9 and J usage is TRBJ2-3; maybe TRBD2 (6 bases). Germline V gives CDR1 SEHNR, CDR2 FQNEAQ (reference sequence). The V end was cut by 7 bases, the J end by 1 base, with 18 bases between. There are 16 residues in the CDR3. In nucleotides, the CDR3 is TGTGCCAGCATCAAAAGCCCAGCGGGTGGCACAGATACGCAGTATTTT. This translates into CASIKSPAGGTDTQYF.

The chain combines TRBV19 with TRBJ1-5; perhaps TRBD1 as D (5 bases). Germline lookup yields CDR1 LNHDA and CDR2 SQIVND (reference sequence). CDR3 length: 14 amino acids. V lost 5 bases, J lost 9 bases, and 17 bases lay in between. This CDR3 is CASSLTAKWGPQHF. The CDR3 DNA follows: TGTGCCAGTAGTCTGACAGCCAAATGGGGGCCCCAGCATTTT. Full variable domain (missing parts from reference TRBV19 and TRBJ1-5): DGGITQSPKYLFRKEGQNVTLSCEQNLNHDAMYWYRQDPGQGLRLIYYSQIVNDFQKGDIAEGYSVSREKKESFPLTVTSAQKNPTAFYLCASSLTAKWGPQHFGDGTRLSIL.

This chain connects TRBV5-1 to TRBJ1-4; D unresolved. CDR1 and CDR2 from the germline V gene are SGHRS and YFSETQ. This CDR3 is 12 amino acids long. The germline V and J ends were trimmed by 0 bases and 6 bases, with 3 bases remaining between them. CDR3 residues: CASSLGDEKLFF. Written as DNA, the CDR3 is TGCGCCAGCAGCTTGGGAGATGAAAAACTGTTTTTT.

The V and J genes are TRBV30 and TRBJ2-3; D unclear. The germline CDR1 and CDR2 sequences are GTSNPN and SVGIG (reference sequence). V was clipped by 4 bases and J by 1 base, with 12 bases between them. The CDR3 sequence is 14 residues long. CDR3 protein: CAWTKASRTDTQYF. The CDR3 DNA sequence: TGTGCCTGGACCAAAGCCTCTCGCACAGATACGCAGTATTTT.

This chain uses TRBV29-1 with TRBJ1-2; 7 bases match TRBD1. The CDR3 contains 14 residues. Germline CDR1 reads SQVTM; CDR2 reads ANQGSEA. V trimming: 1 base; J trimming: 2 bases; junction bases outside the gene matches: 4. The CDR3 coding sequence is TGCAGCGTTGAAGGGGGACAGCCGAACTATGGCTACACCTTC. It is translated as CSVEGGQPNYGYTF.

The chain links TRBV19 to TRBJ1-2; possible D gene TRBD1, 5 bases. CDR3 length: 15 amino acids. In germline, CDR1 is LNHDA, CDR2 SQIVND (reference sequence). Trimming took 5 bases from V and 3 from J, leaving 16 bases between them. This CDR3 reads CASSPSRTNYYGYTF. For the CDR3, the DNA is TGTGCCAGTAGTCCCTCCAGGACAAATTACTATGGCTACACCTTC.

The table lists this clone with a few counts. The chain combines TRBV10-3 with TRBJ1-1; TRBD1 might be the D (6 bases). The CDR3 contains 16 residues. Between the trimmed V and J ends, which lost 0 bases and 6 bases, there was a span of 17 bases. Per germline, CDR1 ENHRY and CDR2 SYGVKD. DNA of the CDR3: TGTGCCATCAGTGAGTCGCAGGGGCCCCGCGTGGCTGAAGCTTTCTTT. Its translation: CAISESQGPRVAEAFF.

CDR3 residues: CSVGLAPGNEQFF. In nucleotides, the CDR3 is TGCAGCGTTGGACTAGCCCCTGGGAATGAGCAGTTCTTC. The chain joins TRBV29-1 to TRBJ2-1; the match to TRBD2 covers 7 bases. This CDR3 is built from 13 residues. The ends lost 4 bases at V and 7 bases at J; junction bases unmatched: 7. The germline V gene encodes CDR1 SQVTM and CDR2 ANQGSEA.

V usage is TRBV2 and J usage is TRBJ2-2; 7 bases fit TRBD2. The CDR3 is made up of 14 amino acids. V lost 6 bases, J lost 5 bases, and 6 bases stayed unmatched. Germline V gene data show CDR1 as SNHLY and CDR2 as FYNNEI. The CDR3 bases are TGTGCCAGCAGGGATTCGGGGGGTACCGGGGAGCTGTTTTTT. It translates to CASRDSGGTGELFF.

The chain combines TRBV29-1 with TRBJ1-1, with 7 bases fitting TRBD1. This CDR3 is 12 amino acids long. The V and J ends lost 7 bases and 0 bases, in that order; junction bases with no gene match: 2. CDR1 and CDR2 (germline): SQVTM, ANQGSEA. The CDR3 DNA reads as TGCAGCGGGGGACAGCTGAACACTGAAGCTTTCTTT. Translated: CSGGQLNTEAFF.

The V and J genes are TRBV5-1 and TRBJ2-7; D possibly corresponds to TRBD1 (5 bases). The CDR3 loop spans 13 amino acids. Germline-derived CDR1 and CDR2 are SGHRS and YFSETQ. V gave up 1 base and J gave up 0 bases, with 5 bases separating them. The CDR3 sequence is CASSLQGSYEQYF. In nucleotides, the CDR3 is TGCGCCAGCAGCTTGCAGGGCTCCTACGAGCAGTACTTC.

The gene calls are TRBV5-4 and TRBJ1-1; 7 bases align to TRBD1. Trimming removed 2 bases from V and 3 bases from J; junction bases left unmatched: 7. CDR1 SGHNT and CDR2 YYREEE come from the germline V gene (reference sequence). There are 15 residues in the CDR3. The CDR3 loop is CASSFIRQGYTEAFF. The CDR3 coding sequence is TGTGCCAGCAGCTTCATCCGACAGGGATACACTGAAGCTTTCTTT.

The V and J genes are TRBV5-1 and TRBJ2-2, with D possibly being TRBD2 (6 bases). V was shortened by 9 bases and J by 6 bases, with 18 bases between the two germline ends. CDR3 length: 14 amino acids. Germline-derived CDR1 and CDR2 are SGHRS and YFSETQ. The CDR3 loop reads CATHRSGEAGELFF. The CDR3 DNA is TGCGCCACCCACAGGTCGGGGGAGGCCGGGGAGCTGTTTTTT.

This chain uses TRBV7-9 with TRBJ2-7; unclear D gene. V lost 2 bases and J lost 5, with 13 bases in between. The CDR3 consists of 14 residues. The germline CDR1 and CDR2 sequences are SEHNR and FQNEAQ (reference sequence). In DNA form, the CDR3 reads TGTGCCAGCAGCTTACTTCCTCCAGGCGACGAGCAGTACTTC. Translation: CASSLLPPGDEQYF.

The chain links TRBV6-1 to TRBJ1-2; D unresolved. The germline CDR1 and CDR2 sequences are MNHNS and SASEGT. V was cut by 2 bases and J by 1 base, with 11 bases left in between. This CDR3 is 15 amino acids long. CDR3 DNA: TGTGCCAGCAGTGAAATATTGACGGGTAACTATGGCTACACCTTC. This translates into CASSEILTGNYGYTF.

This chain joins TRBV27 and TRBJ1-1; D possibly corresponds to TRBD1 (5 bases). Trimming took 6 bases from V and 1 from J, leaving 15 bases between them. This CDR3 comprises 15 residues. Germline CDR1 and CDR2: MNHEY and SMNVEV (reference sequence). This chain's CDR3 is CASSPWRGENTEAFF. DNA of the CDR3: TGTGCCAGCAGCCCCTGGCGGGGCGAGAACACTGAAGCTTTCTTT.